The 32 T cell receptor beta chains reported below all come from one sample, sequenced in a study of T cell responses to AZD1222 COVID-19 vaccine. The data were produced by immunoSEQ multiplex PCR, yet TCRdb's version contains in-frame clones alone and is incomplete. The sample holds 130,000 or so clones, over 75% seen once. Here the sequenced sample was peripheral blood, taken 28 days after the second dose of the MenACWY control vaccine. All receptors derive from an adult who received the MenACWY meningococcal vaccine as a control.

The chain joins TRBV7-9 to TRBJ1-3, with D unclear. CDR1 SEHNR and CDR2 FQNEAQ come from the germline V gene (reference sequence). V was clipped by 2 bases and J by 1 base, with 6 bases between them. The length of the CDR3 is 14 residues. The DNA of the CDR3 is TGTGCCAGCAGCTTACTCAGGTCTGGAAACACCATATATTTT. As protein: CASSLLRSGNTIYF.

V and J are TRBV2 and TRBJ2-7; no definite D call. Trimming left V 1 base short and J 2 bases short, with 9 bases between. The CDR3 is 14 amino acids. Germline V gene lookup returns CDR1 SNHLY and CDR2 FYNNEI. The CDR3 sequence is CASSEVVLPYEQYF. CDR3 nucleotide sequence: TGTGCCAGCAGTGAAGTAGTACTACCCTACGAGCAGTACTTC.

The chain links TRBV2 to TRBJ2-1; 9 bases match TRBD1. CDR3 size: 13 residues. The germline gives CDR1 SNHLY, CDR2 FYNNEI. Losses at the gene ends were 6 bases for V and 6 bases for J; bases not matched to a gene: 3. Here the CDR3 reads CASRGQGPNEQFF. The CDR3 region has the DNA TGTGCCAGCAGAGGACAGGGGCCCAATGAGCAGTTCTTC.

This clone has a single count. V gene TRBV28 combines with J gene TRBJ1-5; D not resolved. V was trimmed by 2 bases and J by 1 base, leaving 15 bases between them. Per germline, CDR1 MDHEN and CDR2 SYDVKM. The CDR3 runs to 17 residues. The CDR3: CASSLGGQPYSNQPQHF. The CDR3 region has the DNA TGTGCCAGCAGTTTAGGCGGGCAGCCCTACAGCAATCAGCCCCAGCATTTT.

This clone has a single count. The V call is TRBV4-1, the J call TRBJ2-3; no firm D call. V was clipped by 1 base and J by 5 bases, with 16 bases between them. Germline lookup yields CDR1 MGHRA and CDR2 YSYEKL. The length of the CDR3 is 16 residues. Written as DNA, the CDR3 is TGCGCCAGCAGCCAAGTGCCCCGGGTTATAGGAGATACGCAGTATTTT. It specifies CASSQVPRVIGDTQYF.

The chain is built from TRBV28 and TRBJ2-1; 10 nucleotides match TRBD2. Germline-derived CDR1 and CDR2 are MDHEN and SYDVKM. The CDR3 contains 21 residues. V dropped 4 bases and J dropped 0; count of bases not matched to a gene: 18. CDR3 in DNA: TGTGCCAGCAGTTCCCCAACCCCCAGGGAGGCTAGCGGGAGCTCCTACAATGAGCAGTTCTTC. This gives the protein CASSSPTPREASGSSYNEQFF.

The chain employs TRBV15 and TRBJ2-5, with a tentative D call TRBD2 (5 bases). V lost 1 base and J 2 bases, leaving 8 bases between the germline ends. Germline V gene lookup returns CDR1 LNHNV and CDR2 YYDKDF (reference sequence). The CDR3 extends over 14 amino acids. CDR3 in amino acids: CATSRVLAQETQYF. CDR3 sequence (DNA): TGTGCCACCAGCAGAGTTCTAGCTCAAGAGACCCAGTACTTC.

This clone has just one count. The chain uses TRBV19 and TRBJ2-7; 8 bases agree with TRBD2. Unmatched junction bases numbered 6, after V lost 3 bases and J lost 2 bases. The CDR3 is 15 residues long. CDR1 LNHDA and CDR2 SQIVND come from the germline V gene (reference sequence). The CDR3 here is CASSIELAATYEQYF. CDR3 DNA sequence: TGTGCCAGTAGTATCGAACTAGCGGCAACCTACGAGCAGTACTTC.

This chain links TRBV10-2 with TRBJ1-2, with D unresolved. CDR1 and CDR2 (germline): WSHSY, SAAADI. This CDR3 spans 14 amino acids. V was trimmed by 5 bases and J by 2 bases, leaving 12 bases between them. The CDR3 region is CASSPRTDNYGYTF. The CDR3 bases are TGCGCCAGCAGTCCACGGACGGACAACTATGGCTACACCTTC.

V and J are TRBV7-9 and TRBJ2-3, with D possibly called TRBD1 or TRBD2 (5 bases each). Germline V CDR1 and CDR2: SEHNR, FQNEAQ (reference sequence). V was cut by 2 bases and J by 0 bases, with 9 bases left in between. The CDR3 loop spans 15 amino acids. This chain's CDR3 is CASSLKGTSTDTQYF. In nucleotides, the CDR3 is TGTGCCAGCAGCTTAAAGGGGACCAGCACAGATACGCAGTATTTT.

The chain joins TRBV29-1 to TRBJ2-6; D may match TRBD1 or TRBD2 (6 bases each). V was clipped by 7 bases and J by 4 bases, with 17 bases between them. Looked up from germline, CDR1 is SQVTM and CDR2 is ANQGSEA. This CDR3 region has 15 residues. The CDR3 bases are TGCAGCGCGGGGGCGGGCCTTCCAGGGGCCAACGTCCTGACTTTC. Its protein product is CSAGAGLPGANVLTF.

The chain links TRBV6-5 to TRBJ2-5; a possible D gene is TRBD1 (7 bases). Germline CDR1 is MNHEY and CDR2 is SVGAGI. The CDR3 runs 16 residues. The V end lost 4 bases, the J end lost 4 bases, and 19 bases lay between the germline ends. The CDR3 DNA sequence: TGTGCCAGCAGTTCCAAAGACAGGGTGCGGGGAGAGACCCAGTACTTC. Translated, it gives CASSSKDRVRGETQYF.

The CDR3 nucleotides are TGTGCCAGCAGTGAACAGAGGGACACCGGGGAGCTGTTTTTT. This sequence encodes CASSEQRDTGELFF. V gene TRBV2 combines with J gene TRBJ2-2; TRBD2 is a possible D gene (5 bases). Trimming took 2 bases from V and 3 from J, leaving 7 bases between them. Germline assignment: CDR1 SNHLY and CDR2 FYNNEI. CDR3 length: 14 residues.

CDR3 amino acids: CATSRDPRVGNEQFF. DNA of the CDR3: TGTGCCACCAGCAGGGACCCGCGCGTCGGGAATGAGCAGTTCTTC. The chain carries TRBV15 and TRBJ2-1; D ambiguous. The CDR3 length is 15 residues. Germline CDR1 reads LNHNV; CDR2 reads YYDKDF (reference sequence). V lost 3 bases and J 7 bases, leaving 16 bases between the germline ends.

The chain recombines TRBV2 with TRBJ2-7; D not resolved. Germline loops: CDR1 SNHLY, CDR2 FYNNEI. The germline V and J ends were trimmed by 7 bases and 6 bases, with 16 bases remaining between them. This CDR3 has 13 amino acids. CDR3 bases: TGTGCCAGCACCCTAGGTAGCAGGCTCGAGCAGTACGTC. The encoded protein is CASTLGSRLEQYV.

V and J are TRBV27 and TRBJ2-3; 7 nucleotides align to TRBD1. Germline CDR1 MNHEY, CDR2 SMNVEV (reference sequence). There are 16 residues in the CDR3. J lost 1 base, V lost 3 bases, and 7 bases had no gene match. CDR3: CASSFRTGYRTDTQYF. CDR3 in DNA: TGTGCCAGCAGTTTCCGGACAGGATACCGCACAGATACGCAGTATTTT.

The chain joins TRBV28 to TRBJ1-6; 7 nucleotides match TRBD1. V was clipped by 6 bases and J by 7 bases; unmatched bases: 6. Germline-derived CDR1 and CDR2 are MDHEN and SYDVKM. The CDR3 length is 14 residues. Written as DNA, the CDR3 is TGTGCCAGCAGCCTGGGACAGAAAAATTCACCCCTCCACTTT. Translation: CASSLGQKNSPLHF.

This clone was found a few times. The sample carries other DNA sequences with the same CDR3. The rearrangement uses TRBV7-9 and TRBJ1-6, with TRBD1 identical over 7 bases. From germline, CDR1 is SEHNR and CDR2 FQNEAQ (reference sequence). The CDR3 totals 16 residues. Germline trimming cut 1 base from V and 3 bases from J; bases unmatched to any gene: 3. CDR3 sequence: CASSLGQGFYNSPLHF. The CDR3 nucleotides are TGTGCCAGCAGCTTAGGACAGGGATTCTATAATTCACCCCTCCACTTT. The complete variable domain, with remaining parts taken from reference TRBV7-9 and TRBJ1-6, reads DTGVSQNPRHKITKRGQNVTFRCDPISEHNRLYWYRQTLGQGPEFLTYFQNEAQLEKSRLLSDRFSAERPKGSFSTLEIQRTEQGDSAMYLCASSLGQGFYNSPLHFGNGTRLTVT.

The chain is built from TRBV19 and TRBJ1-2; perhaps TRBD1 as D (6 bases). V lost 3 bases and J lost 5, with 13 bases in between. Per the germline V gene, CDR1 is LNHDA and CDR2 is SQIVND (reference sequence). This CDR3 comprises 14 residues. The CDR3 here is CASSISGQYYGYTF. For the CDR3, the DNA is TGTGCCAGTAGTATCTCAGGACAGTATTATGGCTACACCTTC.

This sequence joins TRBV5-1 and TRBJ2-5; 8 bases are shared with TRBD1. Trimming took 5 bases from V and 5 from J; bases not matched to a gene: 11. The CDR3 runs to 15 residues. Germline values: CDR1 SGHRS, CDR2 YFSETQ. The DNA for the CDR3 is TGCGCCAGCAGAACCCGGACAGGGATGGGGGAGACCCAGTACTTC. This encodes CASRTRTGMGETQYF.

This chain connects TRBV11-2 to TRBJ2-1; 13 positions agree with TRBD2. Germline CDR1 is SGHAT and CDR2 is FQNNGV. The CDR3 totals 18 residues. Trimming cost V 4 bases and J 3 bases; bases outside gene matches: 9. CDR3 sequence (DNA): TGTGCCAGCAGCTCCCATACCGGGACTAGCGGGATCTACAATGAGCAGTTCTTC. Translating gives CASSSHTGTSGIYNEQFF.

This sequence joins TRBV7-9 and TRBJ2-2, with D tentatively TRBD2 (6 bases). Trimming cost V 5 bases and J 6 bases, with 13 bases left between them. The CDR3 consists of 14 residues. Looked up from germline, CDR1 is SEHNR and CDR2 is FQNEAQ (reference sequence). The DNA for the CDR3 is TGTGCCAGCAGCCTCTCGGGGGACCCCGGGGAGCTGTTTTTT. The encoded protein is CASSLSGDPGELFF. Full variable domain (missing parts from reference TRBV7-9 and TRBJ2-2): DTGVSQNPRHKITKRGQNVTFRCDPISEHNRLYWYRQTLGQGPEFLTYFQNEAQLEKSRLLSDRFSAERPKGSFSTLEIQRTEQGDSAMYLCASSLSGDPGELFFGEGSRLTVL.

The V gene is TRBV7-2, the J gene TRBJ2-4; the D gene could be TRBD1 or TRBD2 (5 bases each). The V gene's germline CDR1 is SGHTA and CDR2 FQGNSA. This CDR3 spans 14 amino acids. Trimming stripped 4 bases from V and 2 bases from J, with 9 bases between. The CDR3 sequence: CASSSGQPKNIQYF. The CDR3 bases are TGTGCCAGCAGCTCGGGGCAGCCCAAAAACATTCAGTACTTC. The full variable domain, with the rest looked up from reference TRBV7-2 and TRBJ2-4, is GAGVSQSPSNKVTEKGKDVELRCDPISGHTALYWYRQSLGQGLEFLIYFQGNSAPDKSGLPSDRFSAERTGGSVSTLTIQRTQQEDSAVYLCASSSGQPKNIQYFGAGTRLSVL.

The rearrangement links TRBV27 to TRBJ1-1; unclear D gene. The V and J ends lost 1 base and 2 bases respectively, with 11 bases between them. Germline V lookup: CDR1 MNHEY, CDR2 SMNVEV (reference sequence). CDR3 length equals 15 residues. Written as DNA, the CDR3 is TGTGCCAGCAGTTTATTAGGCTATCGAAACACTGAAGCTTTCTTT. It yields the protein CASSLLGYRNTEAFF.

V and J are TRBV2 and TRBJ2-1; D is possibly TRBD2 (6 bases). Germline V gives CDR1 SNHLY, CDR2 FYNNEI. V was cut by 0 bases and J by 8 bases, with 8 bases left in between. The CDR3 length is 13 residues. In DNA, the CDR3 is TGTGCCAGCAGTGAAGCGTGGAGGGATGAGCAGTTCTTC. Its protein is CASSEAWRDEQFF.

The V gene is TRBV5-4, the J gene TRBJ1-6; the match to TRBD1 covers 9 bases. There are 15 residues in the CDR3. Germline-derived CDR1 and CDR2 are SGHNT and YYREEE (reference sequence). V lost 3 bases and J lost 4; bases outside the gene matches: 2. The CDR3 spells CASSSGTGYNSPLHF. The CDR3 DNA reads as TGTGCCAGCAGCTCCGGGACAGGGTATAATTCACCCCTCCACTTT.

The V gene is TRBV6-4, the J gene TRBJ2-5; 13 nucleotides match TRBD2. With 4 bases clipped from V and 3 bases from J, the junction kept 2 bases outside the gene matches. The CDR3 has 15 amino acids. The germline CDR1 and CDR2 sequences are MRHNA and SNTAGT. This CDR3 reads CASSVTSGGEETQYF. CDR3 DNA: TGTGCCAGCAGTGTTACTAGCGGGGGGGAAGAGACCCAGTACTTC.

In DNA, the CDR3 is TGTGCCAGCAGTGTTCCTCCGGGACAGGGGAACACTGAAGCTTTCTTT. Translation: CASSVPPGQGNTEAFF. The genes are TRBV6-1 and TRBJ1-1, with TRBD1 matching 9 bases. The germline gives CDR1 MNHNS, CDR2 SASEGT. CDR3 size: 16 residues. V shed 4 bases, J shed 1 base, and the junction held 7 bases outside the gene matches.

The gene calls are TRBV2 and TRBJ2-7; D tentatively fits TRBD1 or TRBD2 (7 bases each). This CDR3 contains 13 residues. Germline loops: CDR1 SNHLY, CDR2 FYNNEI. V was cut by 8 bases and J by 0 bases, with 11 bases left in between. DNA for the CDR3: TGTGCCAGCCAGCGGGACAGCTCCTACGAGCAGTACTTC. This codes for CASQRDSSYEQYF.

The chain carries TRBV28 and TRBJ1-4, with D perhaps matching TRBD1 (5 bases). V lost 10 bases, J lost 1 base, and 13 bases lay in between. Germline lookup yields CDR1 MDHEN and CDR2 SYDVKM. The CDR3 runs 14 residues. This CDR3 reads CATRGQGTNEKLFF. CDR3 DNA sequence: TGTGCCACCCGCGGGCAGGGAACTAATGAAAAACTGTTTTTT.

The chain couples TRBV6-5 to TRBJ2-4, with D possibly matching TRBD2 (5 bases). Germline lookup yields CDR1 MNHEY and CDR2 SVGAGI. V was pared by 5 bases and J by 0 bases, with 11 bases between. This CDR3 region has 15 residues. CDR3 sequence reads: CASSKDGLAKNIQYF. In DNA form, the CDR3 reads TGTGCCAGCAGTAAGGACGGACTAGCCAAAAACATTCAGTACTTC.

This chain joins TRBV5-1 and TRBJ1-1; TRBD1 agrees at 10 bases. V dropped 4 bases and J dropped 1; count of bases not matched to a gene: 7. The CDR3 has 16 residues. Germline values: CDR1 SGHRS, CDR2 YFSETQ. Here the CDR3 DNA reads TGCGCCAGCAGCCAAGGACAGGGGGGGCGGAACACTGAAGCTTTCTTT. Its protein is CASSQGQGGRNTEAFF. Together with reference TRBV5-1 and TRBJ1-1, the CDR3 gives the full variable domain: KAGVTQTPRYLIKTRGQQVTLSCSPISGHRSVSWYQQTPGQGLQFLFEYFSETQRNKGNFPGRFSGRQFSNSRSEMNVSTLELGDSALYLCASSQGQGGRNTEAFFGQGTRLTVV.